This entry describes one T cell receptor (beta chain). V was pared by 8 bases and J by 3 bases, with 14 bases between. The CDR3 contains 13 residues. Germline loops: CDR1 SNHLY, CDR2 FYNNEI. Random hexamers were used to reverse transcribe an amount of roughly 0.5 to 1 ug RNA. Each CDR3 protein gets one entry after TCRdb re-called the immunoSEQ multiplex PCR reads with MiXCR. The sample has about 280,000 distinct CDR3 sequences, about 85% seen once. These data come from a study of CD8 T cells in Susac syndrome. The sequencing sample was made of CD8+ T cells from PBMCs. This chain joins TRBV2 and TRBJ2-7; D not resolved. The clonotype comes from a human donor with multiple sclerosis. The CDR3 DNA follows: TGTGCCAGCGGCCCGGGCCAGAACTACGAGCAGTACTTC. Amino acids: CASGPGQNYEQYF.